Following are 26 T cell receptor beta chains from one sample sequenced in a study of cytomegalovirus exposure and HLA in healthy donors. The PCR used 60 Vbeta and 13 Jbeta primers. Profiling relied on immunoSEQ multiplex PCR, and the TCRdb table lists in-frame clones only, not all of them. Recorded for this sample: roughly 120,000 clones. The sequenced sample consisted of PBMCs. Every receptor here comes from a man between 18 and 35 years old in good health and CMV-seronegative.

The chain joins TRBV27 to TRBJ2-7, with D possibly being TRBD1 (6 bases). The CDR3 sequence is 15 residues long. Per germline, CDR1 MNHEY and CDR2 SMNVEV (reference sequence). Trimming took 4 bases from V and 0 from J, leaving 13 bases between them. The DNA for the CDR3 is TGTGCCAGCAGTTCGTGGACAGAAAGCTCCTACGAGCAGTACTTC. It is translated as CASSSWTESSYEQYF.

The chain links TRBV9 to TRBJ1-5; TRBD1 might be the D (5 bases). With 3 bases removed from V and 0 bases from J, the gap between germline ends came to 10 bases. The CDR3 sequence is 15 residues long. CDR1 and CDR2 (germline): SGDLS, YYNGEE. CDR3 amino acids: CASSADSFSNQPQHF. CDR3 in DNA: TGTGCCAGCAGCGCAGACAGCTTTAGCAATCAGCCCCAGCATTTT.

V gene TRBV27 combines with J gene TRBJ1-1; no clear D. Germline V gene data show CDR1 as MNHEY and CDR2 as SMNVEV (reference sequence). The V end lost 8 bases, the J end lost 0 bases, and 19 bases lay between the germline ends. The CDR3 contains 16 residues. CDR3 in DNA: TGTGCCAGCGGGCGAGTCCCGGGAAGTCTGAACACTGAAGCTTTCTTT. Its translation: CASGRVPGSLNTEAFF.

The chain links TRBV19 to TRBJ1-5, with 7 nucleotides matching TRBD1. The CDR3 consists of 14 residues. J was trimmed by 6 bases and V by 3 bases; bases with no gene match: 5. The germline gives CDR1 LNHDA, CDR2 SQIVND (reference sequence). In nucleotides, the CDR3 is TGTGCCAGTAGTATGGATACAGGGGCTCAGCCCCAGCATTTT. The encoded protein is CASSMDTGAQPQHF.

The chain joins TRBV28 to TRBJ1-1; D is unresolved. CDR1 is MDHEN and CDR2 is SYDVKM in the germline V gene. Trimming left V 7 bases short and J 7 bases short, with 16 bases between. The length of the CDR3 is 13 residues. CDR3 sequence: CASTKGEGFEAFF. In DNA, the CDR3 is TGTGCCAGCACCAAGGGAGAGGGATTTGAAGCTTTCTTT.

The V call is TRBV15, the J call TRBJ1-2, with 7 bases lining up with TRBD1. The CDR3 has 14 amino acids. Germline V gene lookup returns CDR1 LNHNV and CDR2 YYDKDF (reference sequence). V dropped 5 bases and J dropped 3; count of bases not matched to a gene: 6. This CDR3 is CATSGHRGDYGYTF. CDR3 nucleotide sequence: TGTGCCACCAGCGGCCACAGGGGTGACTATGGCTACACCTTC.

The chain is built from TRBV11-2 and TRBJ2-5; a possible D gene is TRBD1 (5 bases). The CDR3 spans 14 residues. Germline values: CDR1 SGHAT, CDR2 FQNNGV. V was cut by 0 bases and J by 5 bases, with 10 bases left in between. The CDR3 DNA reads TGTGCCAGCAGCTTAGACAGGGCGTGGGAGACCCAGTACTTC. This translates into CASSLDRAWETQYF.

The chain carries TRBV10-3 and TRBJ1-1; 12 nucleotides line up with TRBD1. The CDR3 length is 16 residues. The germline gives CDR1 ENHRY, CDR2 SYGVKD. After removal of 2 bases from V and 1 base from J, the junction contained 2 bases not matched to a gene. Here the CDR3 DNA reads TGTGCCATCAGTGAGGGGACAGGGGGCTGGAACACTGAAGCTTTCTTT. Protein product: CAISEGTGGWNTEAFF.

The chain uses TRBV5-6 and TRBJ1-1; a weak D match, TRBD1 (5 bases). The V end lost 2 bases, the J end lost 0 bases, and 11 bases lay between the germline ends. This CDR3 has 15 amino acids. Germline CDR1 SGHDT, CDR2 YYEEEE. The CDR3 protein is CASSFAGGMNTEAFF. Written as DNA, the CDR3 is TGTGCCAGCAGCTTCGCCGGGGGGATGAACACTGAAGCTTTCTTT.

The V gene is TRBV4-1, the J gene TRBJ1-4, with D maybe TRBD1 (5 bases). CDR1 is MGHRA and CDR2 is YSYEKL in the germline V gene. The CDR3 runs 13 residues. Trimming took 1 base from V and 7 from J, leaving 7 bases between them. CDR3 in DNA: TGCGCCAGCAGCCAAGGAAGGGGTGAAAAACTGTTTTTT. It specifies CASSQGRGEKLFF.

The chain links TRBV11-2 to TRBJ2-5, with 15 nucleotides matching TRBD2. CDR1 SGHAT and CDR2 FQNNGV come from the germline V gene. There are 16 residues in the CDR3. The ends lost 5 bases at V and 5 bases at J; junction bases unmatched: 6. CDR3 sequence: CASSPGLAGGLETQYF. DNA of the CDR3: TGTGCCAGCAGCCCCGGACTAGCGGGGGGGCTTGAGACCCAGTACTTC. Looking up the rest from reference TRBV11-2 and TRBJ2-5 gives the full variable domain: EAGVAQSPRYKIIEKRQSVAFWCNPISGHATLYWYQQILGQGPKLLIQFQNNGVVDDSQLPKDRFSAERLKGVDSTLKIQPAKLEDSAVYLCASSPGLAGGLETQYFGPGTRLLVL.

This chain links TRBV6-5 with TRBJ2-5; 10 nucleotides align to TRBD2. Germline values: CDR1 MNHEY, CDR2 SVGAGI. Losses at the gene ends were 4 bases for V and 4 bases for J; bases not matched to a gene: 6. The CDR3 length is 15 residues. CDR3 in DNA: TGTGCCAGCAGTTTTTTAGCGGGGGGCGGAGAGACCCAGTACTTC. Translated, it gives CASSFLAGGGETQYF.

The rearrangement links TRBV10-2 to TRBJ1-5, with no clear D. There are 12 residues in the CDR3. The germline V gene encodes CDR1 WSHSY and CDR2 SAAADI. Trimming shortened V by 2 bases and J by 6 bases, and 5 bases separated the two germline ends. The CDR3 DNA is TGCGCCAGCAGTGAGCTAAGTCAGCCCCAGCATTTT. It yields the protein CASSELSQPQHF.

This chain uses TRBV28 with TRBJ1-5; 9 bases are a match to TRBD1. This CDR3 contains 15 residues. CDR1 MDHEN and CDR2 SYDVKM come from the germline V gene. The V gene end was trimmed by 11 bases and the J gene end by 5 bases; junction bases not matched to a gene: 13. The DNA of the CDR3 is TGTGCCCACATTGGGGGTACAGGGGGCCATCAGCCCCAGCATTTT. Its translation is CAHIGGTGGHQPQHF. Supplemented by reference TRBV28 and TRBJ1-5, the full variable domain reads DVKVTQSSRYLVKRTGEKVFLECVQDMDHENMFWYRQDPGLGLRLIYFSYDVKMKEKGDIPEGYSVSREKKERFSLILESASTNQTSMYLCAHIGGTGGHQPQHFGDGTRLSIL.

This chain links TRBV19 with TRBJ1-4; perhaps TRBD1 as D (6 bases). Between the trimmed V and J ends, which lost 11 bases and 10 bases, there was a span of 14 bases. Germline lookup yields CDR1 LNHDA and CDR2 SQIVND (reference sequence). This CDR3 is 11 amino acids long. The CDR3 DNA follows: TGTGCCGGGCGACAGGACGGAAAACTGTTTTTT. Residues: CAGRQDGKLFF.

The V gene is TRBV4-1, the J gene TRBJ2-7; D call uncertain. V lost 1 base to trimming and J lost 3 bases, with 7 bases between them. CDR1 and CDR2 (germline): MGHRA, YSYEKL. This CDR3 has 13 residues. The CDR3 reads CASSQALLYEQYF. The CDR3 nucleotides read TGCGCCAGCAGCCAAGCCCTACTCTACGAGCAGTACTTC.

This rearrangement joins TRBV6-1 to TRBJ2-2; D possibly corresponds to TRBD1 (6 bases). The germline CDR1 and CDR2 sequences are MNHNS and SASEGT. V was clipped by 1 base and J by 6 bases, with 18 bases between them. The CDR3 spans 17 residues. CDR3 in DNA: TGTGCCAGCAGTGAAGAAATATTAGGGGGTTTTTCCGGGGAGCTGTTTTTT. Translation: CASSEEILGGFSGELFF.

This chain connects TRBV27 to TRBJ2-7; 9 nucleotides agree with TRBD1. CDR3 length equals 15 residues. Germline lookup yields CDR1 MNHEY and CDR2 SMNVEV (reference sequence). V shed 0 bases and J 5 bases; nucleotides not matched to a gene: 5. The CDR3 loop is CASSLSGTGTHEQYF. CDR3 coding DNA: TGTGCCAGCAGTTTATCCGGGACAGGGACCCACGAGCAGTACTTC.

The V gene is TRBV7-6, the J gene TRBJ2-2; unclear D gene. Germline V gene data show CDR1 as SGHVS and CDR2 as FNYEAQ. The CDR3 contains 13 residues. V lost 6 bases and J 5 bases, leaving 10 bases between the germline ends. CDR3 in amino acids: CASSHPGTGELFF. In DNA, the CDR3 is TGTGCCAGCAGTCATCCCGGGACCGGGGAGCTGTTTTTT. The variable domain in full, with the rest retrieved from reference TRBV7-6 and TRBJ2-2, is GAGVSQSPRYKVTKRGQDVALRCDPISGHVSLYWYRQALGQGPEFLTYFNYEAQQDKSGLPNDRFSAERPEGSISTLTIQRTEQRDSAMYRCASSHPGTGELFFGEGSRLTVL.

This chain connects TRBV6-6 to TRBJ1-2; D might be TRBD1 (5 bases). This CDR3 contains 15 residues. Looked up from germline, CDR1 is MNHNY and CDR2 is SVGAGI (reference sequence). Trimming shortened V by 4 bases and J by 6 bases, and 18 bases separated the two germline ends. In DNA, the CDR3 is TGTGCCAGCAGTTCCCTTCGGGAGGGGTTGAATGGCTACACCTTC. It specifies CASSSLREGLNGYTF.

The rearrangement links TRBV10-3 to TRBJ1-1, with a weak D call TRBD1 (5 bases). Per germline, CDR1 ENHRY and CDR2 SYGVKD. V was clipped by 4 bases and J by 4 bases, with 13 bases between them. The CDR3 sequence is 14 residues long. CDR3 amino acids: CAISGDLGGTEAFF. CDR3 coding DNA: TGTGCCATCAGTGGGGACCTGGGGGGCACTGAAGCTTTCTTT.

V and J are TRBV30 and TRBJ1-6, with TRBD1 matching 8 bases. The CDR3 extends over 14 amino acids. Trimming at V came to 4 bases and at J to 6 bases, leaving 5 bases not matched to a gene. In germline, CDR1 is GTSNPN, CDR2 SVGIG (reference sequence). The CDR3 protein is CAWTIGTGNSPLHF. The CDR3 bases are TGTGCCTGGACCATTGGGACAGGTAATTCACCCCTCCACTTT.

CDR3 loop: CASNREAGVVGELFF. For the CDR3, the DNA is TGTGCCAGCAATCGAGAGGCGGGAGTGGTCGGGGAGCTGTTTTTT. The V gene is TRBV7-2, the J gene TRBJ2-2; 7 bases align to TRBD2. The CDR3 length is 15 residues. Germline values: CDR1 SGHTA, CDR2 FQGNSA. V lost 7 bases, J lost 7 bases, and 12 bases stayed unmatched.

The J gene is TRBJ2-1, the V gene TRBV5-6, with TRBD2 identical over 11 bases. The CDR3 sequence is 15 residues long. Trimming cost V 6 bases and J 2 bases; bases outside gene matches: 4. Germline lookup yields CDR1 SGHDT and CDR2 YYEEEE. As DNA, the CDR3 is TGTGCCAGCACCCAGGGACTAGCGGCCTACAATGAGCAGTTCTTC. It yields the protein CASTQGLAAYNEQFF.

The V gene is TRBV29-1, the J gene TRBJ1-1; TRBD1 matches at 7 bases. Germline CDR1 is SQVTM and CDR2 is ANQGSEA. Trimming cost V 4 bases and J 6 bases; bases outside gene matches: 5. CDR3 length: 12 residues. CDR3: CSVGTGVSEAFF. CDR3 DNA: TGCAGCGTTGGAACAGGGGTCTCTGAAGCTTTCTTT.

With regard to this clone: The DNA is omitted, as the CDR3 cannot be located on it reliably, and the CDR3 follows TCRdb's listing. The chain links TRBV7-9 to TRBJ1-2; the D call of TRBD1 is as the table states it, not checked on the DNA. The CDR3 spans 14 residues, counting both ends. Germline assignment: CDR1 SEHNR and CDR2 FQNEAQ (reference sequence). CDR3 residues: CASFGPGVRYGYTF.